What follows are 23 T cell receptor beta chains derived from one specimen sequenced in a study of T cell repertoires in cytomegalovirus infection. One entry per CDR3 protein, called by TCRdb with MiXCR from the reads. The sample includes nearly 450,000 distinct CDR3 sequences, around 32% of them seen just once. Sequences were obtained from PBMCs. Receptors originate from a human donor in good health (CMV status not recorded). Some clones in this sample may be carry-over from other donors' samples.

The J gene is TRBJ2-3, the V gene TRBV24-1; the D gene is possibly TRBD2 (6 bases). Germline values: CDR1 KGHDR, CDR2 SFDVKD. The length of the CDR3 is 15 residues. V was pared by 3 bases and J by 5 bases, with 14 bases between. Written as DNA, the CDR3 is TGTGCCACCAGTGATCCCGTTCGGCGGGGAGATACGCAGTATTTT. Translating it yields CATSDPVRRGDTQYF.

The chain combines TRBV19 with TRBJ2-4; D unclear. The CDR3 loop spans 14 amino acids. V was shortened by 10 bases and J by 2 bases, with 15 bases between the two germline ends. The germline V gene has CDR1 LNHDA and CDR2 SQIVND (reference sequence). CDR3 region: CANPSPPSKNIQYF. For the CDR3, the DNA is TGTGCCAACCCAAGTCCCCCTTCCAAAAACATTCAGTACTTC. Based on the CDR3 plus reference TRBV19 and TRBJ2-4, the full variable domain is DGGITQSPKYLFRKEGQNVTLSCEQNLNHDAMYWYRQDPGQGLRLIYYSQIVNDFQKGDIAEGYSVSREKKESFPLTVTSAQKNPTAFYLCANPSPPSKNIQYFGAGTRLSVL.

The CDR3 region has the DNA TGTGCCAGTAGTATACGAGGAACGGATTTGAACACTGAAGCTTTCTTT. Its translation is CASSIRGTDLNTEAFF. The chain has TRBV19 and TRBJ1-1, with D uncertain. Germline V gene lookup returns CDR1 LNHDA and CDR2 SQIVND (reference sequence). This CDR3 region has 16 residues. V was shortened by 2 bases and J by 0 bases, with 13 bases between the two germline ends.

With regard to this clonotype: A much larger clonotype is one base distant, so this may be a read error. The chain couples TRBV6-5 to TRBJ2-3; D is undetermined. Deletions cut 11 bases from V and 2 bases from J, with 14 bases between. Germline V gives CDR1 MNHEY, CDR2 SVGAGI. CDR3 length equals 13 residues. The CDR3 bases are TGTGCCCCCGCACAGAGGACCACAGATACGCAGTATTTT. Residues: CAPAQRTTDTQYF.

This clonotype was counted ten times or more. The chain carries TRBV7-8 and TRBJ2-7, with a weak D call TRBD2 (6 bases). Germline loops: CDR1 SGHVS, CDR2 FQNEAQ. The CDR3 has 14 amino acids. V lost 0 bases and J 3 bases, leaving 9 bases between the germline ends. CDR3 bases: TGTGCCAGCAGCTTAGCCCGACTAGACTACGAGCAGTACTTC. The encoded protein is CASSLARLDYEQYF.

This clonotype showed up just a few times. The V gene is TRBV7-2, the J gene TRBJ2-7; 7 bases agree with TRBD2. J was trimmed by 5 bases and V by 5 bases; bases with no gene match: 6. The CDR3 has 13 residues. Germline V lookup: CDR1 SGHTA, CDR2 FQGNSA. The CDR3 here is CASSRDYGNEQYF. The DNA of the CDR3 is TGTGCCAGCAGCCGGGACTACGGCAACGAGCAGTACTTC. The full variable domain, rest sourced from reference TRBV7-2 and TRBJ2-7, is GAGVSQSPSNKVTEKGKDVELRCDPISGHTALYWYRQSLGQGLEFLIYFQGNSAPDKSGLPSDRFSAERTGGSVSTLTIQRTQQEDSAVYLCASSRDYGNEQYFGPGTRLTVT.

This clonotype has a handful of counts. The gene calls are TRBV12-3 or TRBV12-4 and TRBJ2-2, with 7 bases matching TRBD2. Trimming took 3 bases from V and 0 from J; bases not matched to a gene: 4. This CDR3 is 16 amino acids long. The CDR3 protein is CASSFRAGANTGELFF. Here the CDR3 DNA reads TGTGCCAGCAGTTTTCGTGCGGGGGCGAACACCGGGGAGCTGTTTTTT.

Only a few counts were recorded for this clonotype. This sequence joins TRBV14 and TRBJ1-2, with 9 bases identical to TRBD1. Germline CDR1 reads SGHDN; CDR2 reads FVKESK. The length of the CDR3 is 13 residues. After removal of 4 bases from V and 7 bases from J, the junction contained 4 bases not matched to a gene. CDR3 in DNA: TGTGCCAGCAGCCTCGGACAGGGGCTTGGCTACACCTTC. Its translation is CASSLGQGLGYTF.

This rearrangement joins TRBV7-9 to TRBJ1-1; 10 bases map to TRBD1. The CDR3 length is 16 residues. The J segment lost 5 bases and the V segment lost 5 bases, leaving 11 bases of the junction unmatched. In germline, CDR1 is SEHNR, CDR2 FQNEAQ (reference sequence). The CDR3 DNA sequence: TGTGCCAGCAGCCCTCAGGGACAGGGGCTTTGGACTGAAGCTTTCTTT. It yields the protein CASSPQGQGLWTEAFF. The whole variable domain, filled in from reference TRBV7-9 and TRBJ1-1, reads DTGVSQNPRHKITKRGQNVTFRCDPISEHNRLYWYRQTLGQGPEFLTYFQNEAQLEKSRLLSDRFSAERPKGSFSTLEIQRTEQGDSAMYLCASSPQGQGLWTEAFFGQGTRLTVV.

This rearrangement joins TRBV7-9 to TRBJ1-3; 8 bases agree with TRBD1. V shed 5 bases and J 2 bases; nucleotides not matched to a gene: 8. CDR1 is SEHNR, CDR2 FQNEAQ, per germline (reference sequence). The CDR3 length is 16 residues. CDR3 sequence reads: CASSPGQGAAGNTIYF. In DNA, the CDR3 is TGTGCCAGCAGCCCAGGACAGGGAGCCGCTGGAAACACCATATATTTT.

CDR3 sequence (DNA): TGTGCCAGTACCGGTCATAGCTCCTATAATTCACCCCTCCACTTT. This sequence encodes CASTGHSSYNSPLHF. The V call is TRBV19, the J call TRBJ1-6; D remains unclear. V was clipped by 7 bases and J by 0 bases, with 10 bases between them. The CDR3 length is 15 residues. From germline, CDR1 is LNHDA and CDR2 SQIVND (reference sequence).

There are many counts of this clonotype. This sequence joins TRBV7-6 and TRBJ1-5, with TRBD1 matching 9 bases. J gave up 2 bases and V 9 bases, and 17 bases lay outside the gene matches. Germline lookup yields CDR1 SGHVS and CDR2 FNYEAQ. The CDR3 spans 18 residues. The DNA for the CDR3 is TGTGCCAGTGTCCGGGACAGGGTCGCTGCAATAGGCAATCAGCCCCAGCATTTT. This translates into CASVRDRVAAIGNQPQHF.

As to this clonotype: It is likely a read error, because the conserved phenylalanine at the end of the CDR3 is missing. The DNA is omitted, as the CDR3 cannot be located on it reliably, and the CDR3 follows TCRdb's listing. The chain is built from TRBV7-6 and TRBJ1-1; the DNA was not compared with TRBD1, the D call given in the table. Including both end residues, the CDR3 is 16 amino acids long. Germline-derived CDR1 and CDR2 are SGHVS and FNYEAQ. CDR3 protein: CASSLGGARANTEDFC.

The gene calls are TRBV13 and TRBJ1-1; 8 positions agree with TRBD1. Germline-derived CDR1 and CDR2 are PRHDT and FYEKMQ (reference sequence). The CDR3 loop spans 17 amino acids. After removal of 1 base from V and 0 bases from J, the junction contained 7 bases not matched to a gene. The CDR3 bases are TGTGCCAGCAGCTTAGTTACAGGGGGGATTATGAACACTGAAGCTTTCTTT. Its translation: CASSLVTGGIMNTEAFF.

The J gene is TRBJ1-1, the V gene TRBV2, with TRBD1 identical over 7 bases. Germline values: CDR1 SNHLY, CDR2 FYNNEI. CDR3 length equals 14 residues. V lost 9 bases, J lost 5 bases, and 12 bases stayed unmatched. The CDR3 loop is CASLTQGVGTEAFF. The CDR3 DNA follows: TGTGCCAGTCTAACTCAGGGGGTCGGGACTGAAGCTTTCTTT.

With regard to this clonotype: It may be a read error: a sequence one base away is much more abundant. This chain connects TRBV7-2 to TRBJ1-2; 8 bases line up with TRBD1. The CDR3 loop spans 17 amino acids. Germline CDR1 reads SGHTA; CDR2 reads FQGNSA. The CDR3 loop is CASSPYPQGADNSGYTF. In DNA, the CDR3 is TGTGCCAGCAGCCCCTATCCCCAGGGGGCGGATAACTCTGGCTACACCTTC.

The chain recombines TRBV20-1 with TRBJ2-1; possible D gene TRBD2, 5 bases. Trimming took off 1 base at V and 12 bases at J, with 13 bases between the two ends. The CDR3 loop spans 12 amino acids. Germline-derived CDR1 and CDR2 are DFQATT and SNEGSKA (reference sequence). Written as DNA, the CDR3 is TGCAGTGCTAGAGTTGTCCTCGGGGTGCAGTTCTTC. Protein sequence: CSARVVLGVQFF.

There are a few counts of this clonotype. The V call is TRBV2, the J call TRBJ2-3; the D gene could be TRBD1 or TRBD2 (5 bases each). V lost 3 bases and J lost 5, with 6 bases in between. This CDR3 comprises 12 residues. Per the germline V gene, CDR1 is SNHLY and CDR2 is FYNNEI. CDR3 nucleotide sequence: TGTGCCAGCAGTGATGGGGGAGATACGCAGTATTTT. Its translation is CASSDGGDTQYF. Full variable domain (remainder filled in from reference TRBV2 and TRBJ2-3): EPEVTQTPSHQVTQMGQEVILRCVPISNHLYFYWYRQILGQKVEFLVSFYNNEISEKSEIFDDQFSVERPDGSNFTLKIRSTKLEDSAMYFCASSDGGDTQYFGPGTRLTVL.

A remark on this clonotype: A single base separates this from a much larger clone, so it may be a read error. This chain links TRBV4-1 with TRBJ1-1; weak D call: TRBD1 (6 bases). This CDR3 comprises 15 residues. Germline V gene sequence: CDR1 MGHRA, CDR2 YSYEKL. V was shortened by 1 base and J by 5 bases, with 14 bases between the two germline ends. As DNA, the CDR3 is TGCGCCAGCAGCCAAGCAGAACAGGGAGGGACTGAAGCTTTCTTT. It yields the protein CASSQAEQGGTEAFF.

This clonotype has only a few counts. The chain joins TRBV10-1 to TRBJ2-7; D gene unclear. The length of the CDR3 is 12 residues. Trimming pared 4 bases from V and 4 bases from J, leaving 8 bases between. The germline CDR1 and CDR2 sequences are WNHNN and SYGVQD (reference sequence). In DNA form, the CDR3 reads TGCGCCAGCAGTGCGGTGGGATACGAGCAGTACTTC. Translated, it gives CASSAVGYEQYF.

This chain joins TRBV2 and TRBJ1-5, with TRBD1 matching 12 bases. The germline V gene encodes CDR1 SNHLY and CDR2 FYNNEI. J gave up 4 bases and V 8 bases, and 9 bases lay outside the gene matches. CDR3 length equals 16 residues. CDR3 sequence: CASRIPGQGANQPQHF. The CDR3 DNA is TGTGCCAGCCGAATTCCGGGACAGGGGGCTAATCAGCCCCAGCATTTT.

This clonotype was recorded many times. This chain uses TRBV7-3 with TRBJ2-2; D not certain. The ends were cut back, 2 bases at V and 1 base at J, with 8 bases in the middle. The length of the CDR3 is 15 residues. CDR1 is SGHTA and CDR2 is FQGTGA in the germline V gene. The CDR3 here is CASSLATQNTGELFF. As DNA, the CDR3 is TGTGCCAGCAGCTTAGCAACTCAGAACACCGGGGAGCTGTTTTTT.

J is TRBJ1-5 and V is TRBV19; D remains unclear. CDR3 size: 16 residues. V lost 4 bases and J 0 bases, leaving 13 bases between the germline ends. Germline loops: CDR1 LNHDA, CDR2 SQIVND (reference sequence). CDR3 nucleotides: TGTGCCAGTAGTAAAATGAGGGTTCTTAGCAATCAGCCCCAGCATTTT. This codes for CASSKMRVLSNQPQHF. Full variable domain (rest looked up from reference TRBV19 and TRBJ1-5): DGGITQSPKYLFRKEGQNVTLSCEQNLNHDAMYWYRQDPGQGLRLIYYSQIVNDFQKGDIAEGYSVSREKKESFPLTVTSAQKNPTAFYLCASSKMRVLSNQPQHFGDGTRLSIL.